This T cell receptor (beta chain) was sequenced during a study of blood T cell repertoires in COVID-19. About the research overall: COVID-19 samples collected from the United States, Italy and Spain covered acute and convalescent phases. The analysed material was cDNA or gDNA that came from T cells, B-cell-depleted T cells, or PBMCs.

Per the original methods: The authors estimated nucleated cell counts from reference gene primer amplification. This table comes from immunoSEQ multiplex PCR, and its TCRdb copy is limited to in-frame clones, with some not included. The V and J calls and clone size come from that table; D and trimming were worked out from the DNA. The table records about 41,000 clones, around 85% of them present only once. Germline loops: CDR1 MNHEY, CDR2 SVGAGI. This CDR3 contains 13 residues. V shed 4 bases and J 5 bases; nucleotides not matched to a gene: 3. The chain carries TRBV6-5 and TRBJ2-3, with 7 positions matching TRBD1. Material for sequencing was peripheral blood. This receptor was taken from a man aged 35-49 years with active or convalescent COVID-19. The CDR3 is CASSLTGLDTQYF. The CDR3 region has the DNA TGTGCCAGCAGTTTGACAGGGTTAGATACGCAGTATTTT.